This T cell receptor (beta chain) comes out of a study of blood T cell repertoires in COVID-19. Across the study: Whether acute or convalescent, the COVID-19 samples came from the United States, Italy and Spain.

Germline V gives CDR1 PRHDT, CDR2 FYEKMQ (reference sequence). CDR3 length: 14 amino acids. Deletions cut 5 bases from V and 0 bases from J, with 10 bases between. Original processing methods: Reference gene primer amplification in the assay estimated nucleated cell counts. The assay was immunoSEQ multiplex PCR, and TCRdb's table has in-frame clones only and misses some. V and J calls and clone size are as listed in that table; D and trimming were resolved from the DNA. The data show some 200,000 clones, 70% to 90% seen once. The source is a man aged 40-55 years with active or convalescent COVID-19. The rearrangement joins TRBV13 to TRBJ1-1, with D possibly TRBD1 on 5 matching bases. Specimen: peripheral blood. The CDR3 here is CASSKRQMNTEAFF. The CDR3 DNA follows: TGTGCCAGCAGCAAACGACAGATGAACACTGAAGCTTTCTTT.